This T cell receptor beta chain derives from a study of blood T cell repertoires in COVID-19 (dated by TCRdb to the early 2020s). Study-level background: Samples from collaborators originated in the United States, Italy and Spain and spanned both the acute and convalescent phases of COVID-19. Samples came from the ongoing ImmuneRACE study (first 160 participants) plus 1,254 subjects from 6 global collaborators. The repertoires were released in a freely available public database meant as a resource for research on the immune response to SARS-CoV-2. Deeply sampled blood TCRbeta repertoires from subjects exposed to, actively infected with, or recovered from COVID-19 were included in the dataset. Where HLA class I and class II types were available, the types were taken from metadata supplied by the sample provider, not from assay-based typing. A de-identified subject ID, COVID-19 status, age in years and sex were almost always included in the sample metadata. The prospective study material was composed of cDNA or gDNA derived from T cells, B-cell-depleted T cells, or PBMCs. Study-level results and caveats: How much clinical and demographic metadata was included differed by source and by participant, and the metadata was provided uncurated.

A remark on this clone: The antigen this receptor binds is unknown. Within one base of it there is no much larger clone, and no base qualities were kept.

V sheds 5 bases and J sheds 5 bases, leaving 15 bases between their ends. The CDR3 holds 14 amino acids from the cysteine to the phenylalanine. The only DNA kept is the CDR3, 42 bases in frame from the first base. From a lookup of the germline V gene, CDR1 and CDR2 are MDHEN and SYDVKM. One collaborating source in Seattle enrolled patients while the patients were actively infected and followed the patients over time throughout the course of disease. The collaborating institutions used their own protocols to collect whole blood in K2EDTA tubes. For TCRbeta analysis, collaborators shipped samples as frozen whole blood, isolated PBMCs, or DNA extracted from either of those sample types. The immunoSEQ Assay, a bias-controlled multiplex PCR, was used to amplify TCRbeta CDR3 regions from genomic DNA. In the paper's pipeline: The number of nucleated cells in each sample was estimated by amplification of reference gene primers within the assay. Sequence reads were collapsed and filtered to measure the absolute abundance of every unique TCRbeta CDR3 rearrangement. Productive Simpson clonality was computed per sample as the square root of Simpson's diversity index over productive rearrangements. TCRdb carries this immuneACCESS record with in-frame sequences only. Its versions omit some clonotypes, under half of them owing to an unresolved V gene in the studies checked, with the rest unexplained. V, J and clone size were drawn from that table, and D and trimming were deduced from the DNA. This sample holds about 160,000 clones; about 80% were observed only once. 5.5% to 7.5% of the sample rests with the top ten.

The sequence was collected from a middle-aged woman with COVID-19, enrolled during active disease. This sequence uses TRBV28 and TRBJ2-5, with TRBD1 as a weak D call on 6 bases. Sequenced input: peripheral blood. The encoded CDR3 is CASSMTGLAETQYF. Read as DNA, the sequence is TGTGCCAGCAGTATGACAGGTCTGGCGGAGACCCAGTACTTC.